This TCR beta chain was observed in a study of prognosis after radiotherapy for stage I lung cancer. Study-level results: Unique TCR clone counts went down once patients had stereotactic body radiation therapy, median roughly 9,300 versus 7,200.

CDR1 and CDR2 from the germline V gene are SGHTA and FQGNSA. J lost 6 bases, V lost 5 bases, and 7 bases had no gene match. The CDR3 extends over 15 amino acids. Genomic DNA served as the source from which two-round multiplex PCR generated TCR beta CDR3 amplicons. Each TRBV and TRBJ gene had its own primer in the first PCR round. TCRdb ran MiXCR on the multiplex PCR reads and lists one entry per CDR3 protein. The sample lists around 9,200 distinct CDR3 sequences, 62% occurring once. This clonotype appeared once. Its antigen is undetermined. V gene TRBV7-2 combines with J gene TRBJ2-2; TRBD1 agrees at 9 bases. This receptor was obtained from a donor over 45 with non-small cell lung cancer. The sequencing here drew on PBMCs, taken before or after stereotactic body radiation therapy (not recorded which). The DNA of the CDR3 is TGTGCCAGCAGCAAGGGGACAGGGTTGCCCGGGGAGCTGTTTTTT. Its protein product is CASSKGTGLPGELFF.